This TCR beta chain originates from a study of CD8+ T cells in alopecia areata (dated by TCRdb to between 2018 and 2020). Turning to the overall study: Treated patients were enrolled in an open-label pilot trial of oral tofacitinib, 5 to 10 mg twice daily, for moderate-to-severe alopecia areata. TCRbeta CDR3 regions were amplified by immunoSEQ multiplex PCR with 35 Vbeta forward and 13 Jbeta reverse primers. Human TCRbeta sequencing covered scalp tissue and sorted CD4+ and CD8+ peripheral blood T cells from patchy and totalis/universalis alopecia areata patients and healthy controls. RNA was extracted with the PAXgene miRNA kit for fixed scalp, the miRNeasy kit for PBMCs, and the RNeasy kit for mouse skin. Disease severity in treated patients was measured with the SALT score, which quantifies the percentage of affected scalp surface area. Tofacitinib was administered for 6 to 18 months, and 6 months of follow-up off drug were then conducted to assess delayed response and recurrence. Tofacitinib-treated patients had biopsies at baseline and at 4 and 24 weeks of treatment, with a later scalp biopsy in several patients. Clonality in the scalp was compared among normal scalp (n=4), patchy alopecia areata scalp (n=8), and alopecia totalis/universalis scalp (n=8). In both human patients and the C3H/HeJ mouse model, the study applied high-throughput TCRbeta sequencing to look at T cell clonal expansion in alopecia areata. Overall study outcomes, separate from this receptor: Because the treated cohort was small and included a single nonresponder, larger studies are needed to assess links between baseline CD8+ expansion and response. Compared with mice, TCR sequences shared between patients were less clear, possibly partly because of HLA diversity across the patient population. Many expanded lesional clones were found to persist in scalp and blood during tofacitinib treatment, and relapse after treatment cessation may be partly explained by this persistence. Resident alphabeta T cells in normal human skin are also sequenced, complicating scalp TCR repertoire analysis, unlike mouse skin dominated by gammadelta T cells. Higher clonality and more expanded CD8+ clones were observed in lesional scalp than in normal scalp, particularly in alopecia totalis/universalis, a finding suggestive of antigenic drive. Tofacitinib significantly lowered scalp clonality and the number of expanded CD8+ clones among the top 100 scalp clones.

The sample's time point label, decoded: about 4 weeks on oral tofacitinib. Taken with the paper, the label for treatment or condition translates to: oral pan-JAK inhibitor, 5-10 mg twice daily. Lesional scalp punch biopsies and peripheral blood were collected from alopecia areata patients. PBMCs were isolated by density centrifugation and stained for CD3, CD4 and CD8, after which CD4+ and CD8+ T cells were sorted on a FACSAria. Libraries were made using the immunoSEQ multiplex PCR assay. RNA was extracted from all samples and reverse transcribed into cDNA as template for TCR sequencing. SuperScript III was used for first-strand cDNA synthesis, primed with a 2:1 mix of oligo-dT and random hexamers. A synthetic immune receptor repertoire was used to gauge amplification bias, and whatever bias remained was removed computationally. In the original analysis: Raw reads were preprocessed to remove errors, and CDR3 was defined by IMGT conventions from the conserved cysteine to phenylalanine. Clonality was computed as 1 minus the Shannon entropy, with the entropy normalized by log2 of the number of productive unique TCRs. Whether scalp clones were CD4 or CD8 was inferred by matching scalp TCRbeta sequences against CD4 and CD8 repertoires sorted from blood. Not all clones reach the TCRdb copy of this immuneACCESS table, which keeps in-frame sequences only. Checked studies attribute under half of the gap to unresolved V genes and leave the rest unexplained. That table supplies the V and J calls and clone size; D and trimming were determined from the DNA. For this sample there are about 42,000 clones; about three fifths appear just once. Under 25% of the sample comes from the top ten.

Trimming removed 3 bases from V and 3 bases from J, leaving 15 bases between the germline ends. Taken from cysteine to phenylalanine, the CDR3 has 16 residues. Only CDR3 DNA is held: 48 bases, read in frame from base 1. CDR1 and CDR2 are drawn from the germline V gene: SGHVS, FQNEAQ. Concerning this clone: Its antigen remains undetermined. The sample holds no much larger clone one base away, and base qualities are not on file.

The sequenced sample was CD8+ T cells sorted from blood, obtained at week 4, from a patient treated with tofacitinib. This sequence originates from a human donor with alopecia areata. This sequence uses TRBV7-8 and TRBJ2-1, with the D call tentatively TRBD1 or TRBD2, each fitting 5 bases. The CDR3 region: CASSLFRGGFYNEQFF. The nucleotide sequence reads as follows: TGTGCCAGCAGCTTGTTTCGTGGGGGATTCTACAATGAGCAGTTCTTC.